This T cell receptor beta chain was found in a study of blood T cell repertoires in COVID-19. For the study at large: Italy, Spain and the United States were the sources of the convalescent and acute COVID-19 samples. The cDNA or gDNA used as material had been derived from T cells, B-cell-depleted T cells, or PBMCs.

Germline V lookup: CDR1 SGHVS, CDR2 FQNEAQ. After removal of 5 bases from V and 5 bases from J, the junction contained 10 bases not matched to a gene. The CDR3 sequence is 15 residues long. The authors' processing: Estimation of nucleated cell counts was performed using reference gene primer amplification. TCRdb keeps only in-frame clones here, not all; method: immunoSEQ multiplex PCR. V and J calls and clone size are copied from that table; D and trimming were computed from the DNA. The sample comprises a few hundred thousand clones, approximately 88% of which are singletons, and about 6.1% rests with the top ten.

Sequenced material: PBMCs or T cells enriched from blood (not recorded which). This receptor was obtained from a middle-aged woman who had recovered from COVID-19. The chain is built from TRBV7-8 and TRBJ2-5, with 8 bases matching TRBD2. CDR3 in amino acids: CASSPAREGVETQYF. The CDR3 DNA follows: TGTGCCAGCAGCCCGGCTCGGGAGGGCGTCGAGACCCAGTACTTC.